This T cell receptor (beta chain) derives from a study of CD8 T cells in Susac syndrome. V lost 0 bases and J lost 6, with 11 bases in between. The CDR3 loop spans 13 amino acids. Germline CDR1 and CDR2: SQVTM and ANQGSEA. This clonotype was observed a single time. Random hexamers primed reverse transcription of about 0.5 to 1 ug RNA. Multiplex PCR with immunoSEQ amplified the TCR beta CDR3 across 54 Vbeta and 13 Jbeta. MiXCR was run by TCRdb on the immunoSEQ multiplex PCR reads, yielding one entry per CDR3 protein. Here the sample spans 250,000 to 300,000 distinct CDR3 sequences, 89% being singletons. The multiple sclerosis controls were treatment-naive patients, and their relapsing-remitting disease was stable or active. While CD8+ and CD4+ T cells were isolated negatively, TEMRA cells were enriched by FACS.

The receptor's source is a human donor with multiple sclerosis. Sequencing was performed on CD8+ T cells from PBMCs. The chain couples TRBV29-1 to TRBJ1-2; D is unclear. CDR3 region: CSVEDRRSDGYTF. The CDR3 nucleotides are TGCAGCGTTGAAGATCGGCGAAGCGATGGCTACACCTTC.